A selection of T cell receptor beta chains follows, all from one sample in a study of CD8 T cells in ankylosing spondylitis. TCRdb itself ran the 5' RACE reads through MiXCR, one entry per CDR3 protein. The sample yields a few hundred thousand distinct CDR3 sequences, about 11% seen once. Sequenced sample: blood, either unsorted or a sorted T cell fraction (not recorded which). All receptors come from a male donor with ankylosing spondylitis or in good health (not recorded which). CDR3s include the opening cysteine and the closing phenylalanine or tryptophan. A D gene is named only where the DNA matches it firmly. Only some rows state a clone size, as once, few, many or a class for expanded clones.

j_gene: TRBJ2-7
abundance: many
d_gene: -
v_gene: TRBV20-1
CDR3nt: TGCAGTGCTAGTCTCCCTTGGGAGGTTGGCGAGCAGTACTTC
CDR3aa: CSASLPWEVGEQYF

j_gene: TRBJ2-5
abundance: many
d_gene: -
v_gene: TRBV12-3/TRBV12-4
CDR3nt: TGTGCCAGCAGTTTTTTAACAGTCGAGACCCAGTACTTC
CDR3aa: CASSFLTVETQYF

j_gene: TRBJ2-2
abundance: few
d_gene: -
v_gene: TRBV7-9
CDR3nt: TGTGCCAGCAGCTGGAAGGGGGCCGGGGAGCTGTTTTTT
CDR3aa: CASSWKGAGELFF

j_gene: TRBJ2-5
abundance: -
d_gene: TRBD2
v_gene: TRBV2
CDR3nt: TGTGCCAGCGGGCAGCGGGGGGGCGTCGGAGTGGAGACCCAGTACTTC
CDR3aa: CASGQRGGVGVETQYF

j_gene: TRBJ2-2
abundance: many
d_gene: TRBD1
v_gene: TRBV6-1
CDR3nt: TGTGCCAGCAGGATCACAGGGGAGAACACCGGGGAGCTGTTTTTT
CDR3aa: CASRITGENTGELFF

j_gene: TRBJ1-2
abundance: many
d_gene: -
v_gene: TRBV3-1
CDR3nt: TGTGCCAGCAGCCAGGGGGTTGGGCTCAACTATGGCTACACCTTC
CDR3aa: CASSQGVGLNYGYTF

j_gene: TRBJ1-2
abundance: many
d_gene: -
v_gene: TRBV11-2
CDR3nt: TGTGCCAGCAGTTGGACGGATCCCGGGGCTAACTATGGCTACACCTTC
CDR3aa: CASSWTDPGANYGYTF

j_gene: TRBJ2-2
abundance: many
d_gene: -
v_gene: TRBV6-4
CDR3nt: TGTGCCAGCAGTGACGCGGCGGGGGCTCCCGGGGAGCTGTTTTTT
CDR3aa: CASSDAAGAPGELFF

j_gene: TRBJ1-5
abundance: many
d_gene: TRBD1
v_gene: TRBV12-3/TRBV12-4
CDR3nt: TGTGCCAGCAGTCCCCGGACAGGGGGGGATCAGCCCCAGCATTTT
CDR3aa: CASSPRTGGDQPQHF

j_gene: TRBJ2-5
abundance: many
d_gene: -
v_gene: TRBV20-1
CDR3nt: TGCAGTGCTGGGGTGGGCCCGTACCAAGAGACCCAGTACTTC
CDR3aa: CSAGVGPYQETQYF

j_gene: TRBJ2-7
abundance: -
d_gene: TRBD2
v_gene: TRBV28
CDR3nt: TGTGCCAGCAGTTCCCTGAGACTAGCGGGAGGCGACGAGCAGTACTTC
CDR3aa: CASSSLRLAGGDEQYF

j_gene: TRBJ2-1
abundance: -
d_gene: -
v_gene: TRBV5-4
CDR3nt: TGTGCCAGCAGCACTCAGGGGGGGATGAATGAGCAGTTCTTC
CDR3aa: CASSTQGGMNEQFF

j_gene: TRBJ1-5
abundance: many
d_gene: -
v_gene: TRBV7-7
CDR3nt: TGTGCCAGCAGCTTAGACACGGGATCGCCCCAGCATTTT
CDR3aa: CASSLDTGSPQHF

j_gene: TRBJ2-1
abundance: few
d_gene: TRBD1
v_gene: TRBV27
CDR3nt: TGTGCCAGCAGTCCGGGACAGGGGGCCGATGAGCAGTTCTTC
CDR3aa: CASSPGQGADEQFF

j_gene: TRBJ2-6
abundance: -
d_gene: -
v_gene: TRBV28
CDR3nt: TGTGCCAGCACCCCTCGTGAGTGGTCTGGGGCCAACGTCCTGACTTTC
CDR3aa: CASTPREWSGANVLTF

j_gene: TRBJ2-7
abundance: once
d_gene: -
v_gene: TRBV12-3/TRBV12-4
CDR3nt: TGTGCCAGCAGTTTTAACGGCTACTCCTACGAGCAGTACTTC
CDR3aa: CASSFNGYSYEQYF

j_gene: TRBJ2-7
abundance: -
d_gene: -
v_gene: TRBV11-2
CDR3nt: TGTGCCAGCAGCTTCAACAGGGCGTCCTCCTACGAGCAGTACTTC
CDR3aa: CASSFNRASSYEQYF

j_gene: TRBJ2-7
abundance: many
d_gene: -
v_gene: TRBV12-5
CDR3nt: TGTGCTAGTGACAGCCTGTCTTCCTACGAGCAGTACTTC
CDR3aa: CASDSLSSYEQYF

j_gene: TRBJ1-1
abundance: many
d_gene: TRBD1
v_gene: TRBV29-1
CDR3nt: TGCAGCGTCGACGGGGACAGGGGTGGGAACACTGAAGCTTTCTTT
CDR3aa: CSVDGDRGGNTEAFF

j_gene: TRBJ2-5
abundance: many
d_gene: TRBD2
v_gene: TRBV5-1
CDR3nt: TGCGCCAGCAGCTTTTACGCTAGCGGGACTTTAGAGACCCAGTACTTC
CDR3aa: CASSFYASGTLETQYF

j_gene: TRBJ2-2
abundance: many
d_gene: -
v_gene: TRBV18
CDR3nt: TGTGCCAGCTCACCGAACGCAGGGCACGGGGAGCTGTTTTTT
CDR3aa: CASSPNAGHGELFF

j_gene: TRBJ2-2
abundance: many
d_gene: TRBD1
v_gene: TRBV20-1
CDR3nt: TGCAGTGCTAGGACAGGGGGAACCGGGGAGCTGTTTTTT
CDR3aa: CSARTGGTGELFF

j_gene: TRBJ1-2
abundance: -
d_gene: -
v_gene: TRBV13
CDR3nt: TGTGCCAGCAGCGCTGGGACTGGGGGTTGGGATGGCTACACCTTC
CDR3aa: CASSAGTGGWDGYTF

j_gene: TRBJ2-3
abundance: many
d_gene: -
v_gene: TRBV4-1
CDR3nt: TGCGCCAGCAGCCCCCCTCCGGCTAGCACAGATACGCAGTATTTT
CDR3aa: CASSPPPASTDTQYF

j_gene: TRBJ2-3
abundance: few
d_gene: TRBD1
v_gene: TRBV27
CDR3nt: TGTGCCAGCAGACAGAGCCCGGGACAGGGGTGGGATACGCAGTATTTT
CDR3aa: CASRQSPGQGWDTQYF

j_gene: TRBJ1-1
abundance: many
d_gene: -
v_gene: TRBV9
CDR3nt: TGTGCCAGCAGCCCGCGTCTGGGCGCTGAAGCTTTCTTT
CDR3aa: CASSPRLGAEAFF

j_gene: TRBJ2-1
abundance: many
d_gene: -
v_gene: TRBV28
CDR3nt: TGTGCCAGCAGTTTATTTGACAGTCCGACCCAGACCTCCCTTAAGCAGTTCTTC
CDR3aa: CASSLFDSPTQTSLKQFF

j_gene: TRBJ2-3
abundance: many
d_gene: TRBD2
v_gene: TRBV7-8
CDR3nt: TGTGCCAGCAGCTTCGCGACTAGCCCGCAACAGTATTTT
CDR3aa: CASSFATSPQQYF

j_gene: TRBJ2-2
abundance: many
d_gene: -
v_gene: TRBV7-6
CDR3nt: TGTGCCAGCAGCTTAGGGCAGGAATCGGTGGCCGGGGAGCTGTTTTTT
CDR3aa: CASSLGQESVAGELFF

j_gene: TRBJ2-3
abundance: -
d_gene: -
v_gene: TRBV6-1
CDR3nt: TGTGCCAGCAGTGAAGTCGATAGCGGACACACAGATACGCAGTATTTT
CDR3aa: CASSEVDSGHTDTQYF

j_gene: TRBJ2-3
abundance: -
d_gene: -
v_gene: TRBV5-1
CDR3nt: TGCGCCAGCAGCTTGCGGCTCCTCACAGATACGCAGTATTTT
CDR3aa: CASSLRLLTDTQYF

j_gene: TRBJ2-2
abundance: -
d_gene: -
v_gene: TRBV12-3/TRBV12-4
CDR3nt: TGTGCCAGCAGTTTAGACGGGACAAGCAACACCGGGGAGCTGTTTTTT
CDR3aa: CASSLDGTSNTGELFF

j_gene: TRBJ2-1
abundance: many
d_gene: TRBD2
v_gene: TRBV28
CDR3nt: TGTGCCAGCAGTTTATATCCCCATGAGTCTAGCGGGAGTCCCCTGTTCTTC
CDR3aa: CASSLYPHESSGSPLFF

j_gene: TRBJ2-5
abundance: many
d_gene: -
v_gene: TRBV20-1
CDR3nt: TGCAGTGCTAGGATTGCAGGGTCCCAAGAGACCCAGTACTTC
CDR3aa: CSARIAGSQETQYF